This T cell receptor beta chain stems from a study of blood T cell repertoires in COVID-19. This CDR3 region has 15 residues. V gave up 2 bases and J gave up 2 bases; unmatched junction bases: 6. Looked up from germline, CDR1 is MDHEN and CDR2 is SYDVKM. Generated by immunoSEQ multiplex PCR, the TCRdb table keeps only in-frame clones and is missing some. The table shows approximately 97,000 clones, with almost 80% occurring only once. This chain uses TRBV28 with TRBJ2-7; 7 bases are a match to TRBD1. Sequencing was done on a sample of peripheral blood. This clonotype was sampled from a man between 60 and 75 years old with active or convalescent COVID-19. The CDR3 protein is CASSLAAGGTYEQYF. DNA for the CDR3: TGTGCCAGCAGTTTAGCCGCAGGGGGTACCTACGAGCAGTACTTC. The variable domain in full, completed from reference TRBV28 and TRBJ2-7, reads DVKVTQSSRYLVKRTGEKVFLECVQDMDHENMFWYRQDPGLGLRLIYFSYDVKMKEKGDIPEGYSVSREKKERFSLILESASTNQTSMYLCASSLAAGGTYEQYFGPGTRLTVT.